These 21 T cell receptor beta chains originate from one sample sequenced in a study of cytomegalovirus exposure and HLA in healthy donors (dated by TCRdb to between 2016 and 2019). The library was prepared using the immunoSEQ multiplex PCR assay. For the multiplex PCR, a mixture combining 60 forward primers for TCR Vbeta segments and 13 reverse primers for TCR Jbeta segments was used. Held by TCRdb, this immuneACCESS table contains in-frame sequences only and omits some clones. Under half of the omission traces to an unresolved V gene where checked; the cause of the rest is unknown. This sample has some 200,000 clones in its table, and approximately 78% of those were observed once. The ten largest account for less than 2% of the sample. The sequencing sample was made of PBMCs. These receptors all come from a woman between 18 and 29 years old in good health and CMV-seronegative.

The gene calls are TRBV18 and TRBJ1-1; D not certain. The CDR3 length is 15 residues. Trimming left V 6 bases short and J 1 base short, with 15 bases between. CDR1 is KGHSH, CDR2 LQKENI, per germline. The CDR3: CASSPGRGENTEAFF. CDR3 sequence (DNA): TGTGCCAGCTCCCCGGGTAGAGGAGAGAACACTGAAGCTTTCTTT.

The CDR3, as DNA: TGTGCCAGCCAGGACCGTCCGGGACAGGGGAACACTGAAGCTTTCTTT. Protein: CASQDRPGQGNTEAFF. The chain has TRBV19 and TRBJ1-1; 9 bases align to TRBD1. Germline loops: CDR1 LNHDA, CDR2 SQIVND (reference sequence). The CDR3 runs 16 residues. V lost 9 bases to trimming and J lost 1 base; unmatched junction nucleotides: 12.

The table lists this clone with a few counts. V usage is TRBV10-1 and J usage is TRBJ1-1; perhaps TRBD1 as D (5 bases). Looked up from germline, CDR1 is WNHNN and CDR2 is SYGVQD (reference sequence). With 6 bases removed from V and 0 bases from J, the gap between germline ends came to 8 bases. The CDR3 has 13 amino acids. The CDR3 nucleotides are TGCGCCAGCAGGGACAACATGAACACTGAAGCTTTCTTT. It codes for CASRDNMNTEAFF.

The chain employs TRBV2 and TRBJ2-7; a weak D match, TRBD1 (6 bases). V lost 4 bases, J lost 2 bases, and 9 bases lay in between. The germline CDR1 and CDR2 sequences are SNHLY and FYNNEI. The CDR3 runs to 13 residues. The CDR3 DNA reads TGTGCCAGCAGTGTGGGGACACCCTACGAGCAGTACTTC. Amino acid sequence: CASSVGTPYEQYF. The whole variable domain, filled in from reference TRBV2 and TRBJ2-7, reads EPEVTQTPSHQVTQMGQEVILRCVPISNHLYFYWYRQILGQKVEFLVSFYNNEISEKSEIFDDQFSVERPDGSNFTLKIRSTKLEDSAMYFCASSVGTPYEQYFGPGTRLTVT.

The gene calls are TRBV4-3 and TRBJ2-2; D is ambiguous. The ends were cut back, 0 bases at V and 5 bases at J, with 10 bases in the middle. The CDR3 loop spans 15 amino acids. CDR1 is LGHNA, CDR2 YSLEER, per germline. CDR3 in amino acids: CASSQDFPGTGELFF. CDR3 DNA: TGCGCCAGCAGCCAAGATTTCCCGGGTACCGGGGAGCTGTTTTTT.

The rearrangement uses TRBV4-2 and TRBJ2-1; 12 bases agree with TRBD2. The germline V gene encodes CDR1 LGHNA and CDR2 YNFKEQ. With V trimmed by 1 base and J by 4 bases, 11 bases remained unmatched. CDR3 length: 19 amino acids. The CDR3 DNA follows: TGTGCCAGCAGCCAAGTGGGACTAGCGGGCGTGACTGCTTACAATGAGCAGTTCTTC. Protein sequence: CASSQVGLAGVTAYNEQFF.

The chain combines TRBV27 with TRBJ1-3; D may be TRBD1 (6 bases). The CDR3 length is 17 residues. Per germline, CDR1 MNHEY and CDR2 SMNVEV (reference sequence). The V gene lost 6 bases and the J gene lost 4 bases, with 22 bases spanning the gap. The chain's CDR3 is CASSPWGQLAPGNTIYF. Here the CDR3 DNA reads TGTGCCAGCAGCCCGTGGGGGCAATTGGCTCCGGGAAACACCATATATTTT.

The chain joins TRBV4-1 to TRBJ2-1, with 7 bases lining up with TRBD2. V was pared by 4 bases and J by 6 bases, with 6 bases of the junction left unmatched. The CDR3 sequence is 14 residues long. The germline V gene has CDR1 MGHRA and CDR2 YSYEKL. The CDR3 is CASSRGLVSNEQFF. In DNA form, the CDR3 reads TGCGCCAGCAGCCGTGGACTAGTTAGCAATGAGCAGTTCTTC.

This chain links TRBV25-1 with TRBJ1-4; 7 bases are a match to TRBD1. Germline assignment: CDR1 MGHDK and CDR2 SYGVNS. This CDR3 has 17 residues. The trim removed 8 bases at V and 7 bases at J, leaving 19 bases unmatched. The CDR3 DNA reads as TGTGCCAGCGGCCCCATGGCGGTCCAAAACAGGGGTGAAAAACTGTTTTTT. This encodes CASGPMAVQNRGEKLFF.

This chain links TRBV5-4 with TRBJ1-5; 7 nucleotides match TRBD1. The CDR3 length is 14 residues. V dropped 0 bases and J dropped 7; count of bases not matched to a gene: 4. Germline loops: CDR1 SGHNT, CDR2 YYREEE (reference sequence). CDR3 bases: TGTGCCAGCAGCTTGGACAGGGGTTTCCAGCCCCAGCATTTT. Its translation: CASSLDRGFQPQHF. Combining the CDR3 with reference TRBV5-4 and TRBJ1-5 gives the whole variable domain ETGVTQSPTHLIKTRGQQVTLRCSSQSGHNTVSWYQQALGQGPQFIFQYYREEENGRGNFPPRFSGLQFPNYSSELNVNALELDDSALYLCASSLDRGFQPQHFGDGTRLSIL.

The chain links TRBV7-2 to TRBJ2-2, with TRBD1 matching over 11 bases. Germline CDR1 and CDR2: SGHTA and FQGNSA. This CDR3 region has 17 residues. V lost 3 bases, J lost 3 bases, and 6 bases stayed unmatched. In DNA form, the CDR3 reads TGTGCCAGCAGCTTGCCTAGGACAGGGGGCGACACCGGGGAGCTGTTTTTT. Protein: CASSLPRTGGDTGELFF. Looking up the rest from reference TRBV7-2 and TRBJ2-2 gives the full variable domain: GAGVSQSPSNKVTEKGKDVELRCDPISGHTALYWYRQSLGQGLEFLIYFQGNSAPDKSGLPSDRFSAERTGGSVSTLTIQRTQQEDSAVYLCASSLPRTGGDTGELFFGEGSRLTVL.

The chain employs TRBV29-1 and TRBJ2-3; TRBD2 agrees at 7 bases. This CDR3 region has 14 residues. Germline V gene data show CDR1 as SQVTM and CDR2 as ANQGSEA. V gave up 7 bases and J gave up 1 base; unmatched junction bases: 8. CDR3 loop: CSEGAGIGTDTQYF. The CDR3 DNA sequence: TGCAGCGAGGGAGCGGGAATCGGCACAGATACGCAGTATTTT.

A single count supports this clone. V usage is TRBV6-5 and J usage is TRBJ2-7, with a possible D match to TRBD2 (5 bases). The CDR3 loop spans 13 amino acids. V dropped 0 bases and J dropped 2 bases, with 5 bases sitting between them. Germline V lookup: CDR1 MNHEY, CDR2 SVGAGI. The CDR3, as DNA: TGTGCCAGCAGTTACTCGGGAGCCTACGAGCAGTACTTC. It encodes CASSYSGAYEQYF.

The chain employs TRBV21-1 and TRBJ1-3; the DNA was not compared with TRBD1, the D call given in the table. TRBV21-1 is tagged as a pseudogene. This CDR3 spans 15 amino acids. The CDR3 is CASSKDARGRNTIYF. Here the CDR3 DNA reads TGTGCCAGCAGCAAAGATGCCAGGGGTAGAAACACCATATATTTT.

This clone was picked up a small number of times. The CDR3 nucleotides are TGTGCCAGCAGTGAAGAAGAGGGTACTGAGCAGTACTTC. Its translation: CASSEEEGTEQYF. V usage is TRBV6-1 and J usage is TRBJ2-7; D is perhaps TRBD2 (5 bases). V was shortened by 1 base and J by 7 bases, with 11 bases between the two germline ends. The CDR3 extends over 13 amino acids. In germline, CDR1 is MNHNS, CDR2 SASEGT.

The chain links TRBV6-6 to TRBJ1-5; 7 bases align to TRBD1. The CDR3 contains 14 residues. Germline V gene lookup returns CDR1 MNHNY and CDR2 SVGAGI (reference sequence). V was pared by 6 bases and J by 6 bases, with 8 bases of the junction left unmatched. CDR3: CASSRDRDSQPQHF. CDR3 nucleotides: TGTGCCAGCAGCCGTGACAGGGACAGTCAGCCCCAGCATTTT.

V is TRBV19 and J is TRBJ2-7; tentative D call: TRBD1 (6 bases). The V gene lost 3 bases and the J gene lost 0 bases, with 12 bases spanning the gap. CDR3 length: 15 amino acids. From germline, CDR1 is LNHDA and CDR2 SQIVND (reference sequence). This CDR3 reads CASSIHRDTSYEQYF. The CDR3, as DNA: TGTGCCAGTAGTATCCACCGGGACACCTCCTACGAGCAGTACTTC.

The chain combines TRBV11-2 with TRBJ2-1; TRBD2 is a possible D gene (5 bases). Per the germline V gene, CDR1 is SGHAT and CDR2 is FQNNGV. V lost 4 bases and J 8 bases, leaving 21 bases between the germline ends. This CDR3 is built from 16 residues. The chain's CDR3 is CASSSPGKGSNHEQFF. CDR3 DNA: TGTGCCAGCAGCTCCCCCGGGAAGGGCTCCAACCATGAGCAGTTCTTC.

The chain combines TRBV9 with TRBJ1-5; D possibly corresponds to TRBD1 (5 bases). V was shortened by 0 bases and J by 5 bases, with 12 bases between the two germline ends. The CDR3 extends over 15 amino acids. CDR1 SGDLS and CDR2 YYNGEE come from the germline V gene. CDR3 sequence (DNA): TGTGCCAGCAGCGTAGGCTTGGCGGGGGATCAGCCCCAGCATTTT. Translation: CASSVGLAGDQPQHF.

The chain couples TRBV11-2 to TRBJ2-2; 7 nucleotides line up with TRBD2. The V gene's germline CDR1 is SGHAT and CDR2 FQNNGV. This CDR3 region has 16 residues. V lost 6 bases and J lost 6; bases outside the gene matches: 13. CDR3 nucleotide sequence: TGTGCCAGCAGTTTCTTAGAGGGAGGGCCTTCCGGGGAGCTGTTTTTT. It codes for CASSFLEGGPSGELFF.

This chain uses TRBV15 with TRBJ2-1; TRBD2 is a possible D gene (5 bases). Trimming cost V 3 bases and J 4 bases, with 13 bases left between them. The CDR3 spans 15 residues. Looked up from germline, CDR1 is LNHNV and CDR2 is YYDKDF (reference sequence). The CDR3 nucleotides read TGTGCCACCAGCAGTTCTAGCAGAACGTACAATGAGCAGTTCTTC. Protein product: CATSSSSRTYNEQFF.